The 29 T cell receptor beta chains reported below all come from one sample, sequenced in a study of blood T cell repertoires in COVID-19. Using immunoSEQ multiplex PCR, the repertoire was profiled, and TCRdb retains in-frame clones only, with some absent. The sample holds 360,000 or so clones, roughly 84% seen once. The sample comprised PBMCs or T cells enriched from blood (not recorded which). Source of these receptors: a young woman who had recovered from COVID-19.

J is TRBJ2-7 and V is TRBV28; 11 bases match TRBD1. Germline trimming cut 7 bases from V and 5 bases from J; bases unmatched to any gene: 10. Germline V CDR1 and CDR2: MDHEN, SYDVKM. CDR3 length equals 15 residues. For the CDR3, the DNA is TGTGCCAGCATTCGCTGGGGGACAGGGGGAAACGAGCAGTACTTC. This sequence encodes CASIRWGTGGNEQYF. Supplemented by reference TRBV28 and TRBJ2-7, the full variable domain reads DVKVTQSSRYLVKRTGEKVFLECVQDMDHENMFWYRQDPGLGLRLIYFSYDVKMKEKGDIPEGYSVSREKKERFSLILESASTNQTSMYLCASIRWGTGGNEQYFGPGTRLTVT.

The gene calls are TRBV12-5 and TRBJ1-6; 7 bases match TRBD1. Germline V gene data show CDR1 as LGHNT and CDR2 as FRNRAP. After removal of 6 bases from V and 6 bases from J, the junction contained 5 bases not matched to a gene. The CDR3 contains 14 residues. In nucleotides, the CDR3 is TGTGCTAGTGGCACCGACAGGGTTAATTCACCCCTCCACTTT. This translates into CASGTDRVNSPLHF.

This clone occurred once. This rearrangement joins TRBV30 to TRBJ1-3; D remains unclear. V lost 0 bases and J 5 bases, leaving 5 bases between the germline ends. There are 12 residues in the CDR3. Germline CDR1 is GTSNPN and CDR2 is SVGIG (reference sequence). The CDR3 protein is CAWSVTRNTIYF. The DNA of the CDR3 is TGTGCCTGGAGTGTGACAAGAAACACCATATATTTT.

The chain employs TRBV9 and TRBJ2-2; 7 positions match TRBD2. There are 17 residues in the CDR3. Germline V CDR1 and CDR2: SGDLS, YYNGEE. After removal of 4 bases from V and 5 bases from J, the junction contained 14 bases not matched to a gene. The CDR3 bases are TGTGCCAGCAGCCCCACCCTCCCGGCTAGCGGTACCGGGGAGCTGTTTTTT. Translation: CASSPTLPASGTGELFF.

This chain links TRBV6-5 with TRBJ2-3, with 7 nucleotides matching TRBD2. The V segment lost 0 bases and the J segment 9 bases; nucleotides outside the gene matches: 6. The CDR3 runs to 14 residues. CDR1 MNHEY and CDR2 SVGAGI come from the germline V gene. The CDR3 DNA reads TGTGCCAGCAGTTACTCGAACCTAGCGGCCACGCAGTATTTT. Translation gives CASSYSNLAATQYF.

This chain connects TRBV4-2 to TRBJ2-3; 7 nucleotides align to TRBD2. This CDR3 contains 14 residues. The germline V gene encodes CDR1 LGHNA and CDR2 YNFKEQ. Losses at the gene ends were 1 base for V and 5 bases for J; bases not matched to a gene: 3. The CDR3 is CASSQVGRGDTQYF. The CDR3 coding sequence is TGTGCCAGCAGCCAAGTGGGGAGGGGAGATACGCAGTATTTT.

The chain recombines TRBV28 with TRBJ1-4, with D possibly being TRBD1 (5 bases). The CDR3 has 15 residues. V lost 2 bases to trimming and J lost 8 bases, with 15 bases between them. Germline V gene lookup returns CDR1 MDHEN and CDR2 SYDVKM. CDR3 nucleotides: TGTGCCAGCAGTTTAGGGGGTGCGGGGGGGGAAAAACTGTTTTTT. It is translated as CASSLGGAGGEKLFF. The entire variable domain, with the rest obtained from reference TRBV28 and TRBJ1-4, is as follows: DVKVTQSSRYLVKRTGEKVFLECVQDMDHENMFWYRQDPGLGLRLIYFSYDVKMKEKGDIPEGYSVSREKKERFSLILESASTNQTSMYLCASSLGGAGGEKLFFGSGTQLSVL.

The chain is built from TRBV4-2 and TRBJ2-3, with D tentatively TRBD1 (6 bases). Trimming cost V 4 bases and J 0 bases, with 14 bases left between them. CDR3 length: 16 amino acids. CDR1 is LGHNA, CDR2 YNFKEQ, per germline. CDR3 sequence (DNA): TGTGCCAGCAGCCTCCACTGGGACATAAGCACAGATACGCAGTATTTT. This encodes CASSLHWDISTDTQYF.

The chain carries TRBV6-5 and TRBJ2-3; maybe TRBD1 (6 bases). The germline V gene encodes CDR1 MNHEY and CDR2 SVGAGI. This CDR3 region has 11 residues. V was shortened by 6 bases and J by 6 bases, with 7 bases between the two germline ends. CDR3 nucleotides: TGTGCCAGCAGCCAGGGGGATACGCAGTATTTT. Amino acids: CASSQGDTQYF.

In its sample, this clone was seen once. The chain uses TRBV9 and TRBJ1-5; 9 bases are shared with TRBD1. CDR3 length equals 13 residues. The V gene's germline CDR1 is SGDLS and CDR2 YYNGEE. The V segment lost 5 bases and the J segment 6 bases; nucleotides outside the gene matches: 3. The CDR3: CASSGQGFQPQHF. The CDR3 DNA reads TGTGCCAGCAGTGGACAGGGGTTTCAGCCCCAGCATTTT. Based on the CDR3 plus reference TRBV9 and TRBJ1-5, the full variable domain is DSGVTQTPKHLITATGQRVTLRCSPRSGDLSVYWYQQSLDQGLQFLIQYYNGEERAKGNILERFSAQQFPDLHSELNLSSLELGDSALYFCASSGQGFQPQHFGDGTRLSIL.

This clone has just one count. Written as DNA, the CDR3 is TGTGCCTGGAGCCTAACGCGGGGGACTGAAGCTTTCTTT. Translating gives CAWSLTRGTEAFF. The V and J genes are TRBV30 and TRBJ1-1, with D possibly being TRBD1 (5 bases). V was pared by 3 bases and J by 5 bases, with 13 bases between. CDR1 is GTSNPN and CDR2 is SVGIG in the germline V gene (reference sequence). The CDR3 loop spans 13 amino acids.

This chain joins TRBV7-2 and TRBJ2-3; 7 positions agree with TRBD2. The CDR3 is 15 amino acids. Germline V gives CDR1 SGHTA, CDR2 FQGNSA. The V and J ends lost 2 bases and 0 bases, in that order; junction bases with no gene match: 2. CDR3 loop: CASSLLAASTDTQYF. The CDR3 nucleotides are TGTGCCAGCAGCTTACTAGCGGCTAGCACAGATACGCAGTATTTT.

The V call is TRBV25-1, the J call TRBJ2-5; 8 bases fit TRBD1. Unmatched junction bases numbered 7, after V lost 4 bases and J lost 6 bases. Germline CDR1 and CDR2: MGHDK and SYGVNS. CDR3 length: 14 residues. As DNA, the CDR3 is TGTGCCAGCAGTGCGGCAGGGGGCGCGCAGACCCAGTACTTC. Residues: CASSAAGGAQTQYF.

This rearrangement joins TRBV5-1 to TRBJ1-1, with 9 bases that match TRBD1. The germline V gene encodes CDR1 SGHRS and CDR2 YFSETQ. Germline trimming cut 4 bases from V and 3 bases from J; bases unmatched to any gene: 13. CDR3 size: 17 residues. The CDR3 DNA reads TGCGCCAGCAGCCCAATGACAGGGGGAGGTTTAGACACTGAAGCTTTCTTT. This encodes CASSPMTGGGLDTEAFF.

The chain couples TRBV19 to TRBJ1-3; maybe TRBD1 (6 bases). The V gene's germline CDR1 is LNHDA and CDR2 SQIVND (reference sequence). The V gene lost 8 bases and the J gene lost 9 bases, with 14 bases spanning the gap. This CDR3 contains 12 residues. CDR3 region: CASGAGVSTIYF. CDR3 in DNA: TGTGCCAGTGGGGCAGGGGTGAGCACCATATATTTT.

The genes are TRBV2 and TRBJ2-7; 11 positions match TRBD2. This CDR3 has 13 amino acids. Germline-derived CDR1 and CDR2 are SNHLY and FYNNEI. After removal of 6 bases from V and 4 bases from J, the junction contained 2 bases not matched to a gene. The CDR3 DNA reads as TGTGCCAGCAGGGCTAGCGGGGGGTACGAGCAGTACTTC. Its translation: CASRASGGYEQYF. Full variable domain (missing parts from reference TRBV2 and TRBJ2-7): EPEVTQTPSHQVTQMGQEVILRCVPISNHLYFYWYRQILGQKVEFLVSFYNNEISEKSEIFDDQFSVERPDGSNFTLKIRSTKLEDSAMYFCASRASGGYEQYFGPGTRLTVT.

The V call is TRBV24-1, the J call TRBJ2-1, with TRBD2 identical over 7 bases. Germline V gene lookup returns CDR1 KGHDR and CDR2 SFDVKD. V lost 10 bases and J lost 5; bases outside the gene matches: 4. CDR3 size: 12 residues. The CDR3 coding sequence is TGTGCCACAAGTACTAGCGACAATGAGCAGTTCTTC. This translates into CATSTSDNEQFF.

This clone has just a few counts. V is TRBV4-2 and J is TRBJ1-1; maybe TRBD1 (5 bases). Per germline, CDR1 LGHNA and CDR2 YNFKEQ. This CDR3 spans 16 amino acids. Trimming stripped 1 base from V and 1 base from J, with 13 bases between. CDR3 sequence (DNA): TGTGCCAGCAGCCAAGGGGTTCTCAGGGAGAACACTGAAGCTTTCTTT. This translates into CASSQGVLRENTEAFF.

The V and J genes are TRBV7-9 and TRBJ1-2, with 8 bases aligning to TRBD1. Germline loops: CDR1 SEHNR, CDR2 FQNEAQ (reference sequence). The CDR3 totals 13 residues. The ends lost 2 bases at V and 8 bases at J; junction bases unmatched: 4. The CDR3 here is CASSLQGAGGYTF. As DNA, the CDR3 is TGTGCCAGCAGCTTACAGGGGGCTGGCGGCTACACCTTC.

CDR3 DNA: TGTGCCAGCAGCCTCGGGCGAGGGACCGGGGAGCTGTTTTTT. Its translation: CASSLGRGTGELFF. The chain is built from TRBV3-1 (or the pseudogene TRBV3-2) and TRBJ2-2; possibly TRBD2 for D (5 bases). The V end was cut by 4 bases, the J end by 5 bases, with 11 bases between. CDR1 and CDR2 (germline): LGHDT, YNNKEL (reference sequence). This CDR3 is built from 14 residues.

CDR3 in amino acids: CASSTQLAGVPEQYF. The DNA for the CDR3 is TGTGCCAGCAGCACCCAACTAGCGGGAGTACCGGAGCAGTACTTC. The J gene is TRBJ2-7, the V gene TRBV11-2; 11 bases agree with TRBD2. This CDR3 spans 15 amino acids. With 5 bases clipped from V and 7 bases from J, the junction kept 10 bases outside the gene matches. Germline values: CDR1 SGHAT, CDR2 FQNNGV. Together with reference TRBV11-2 and TRBJ2-7, the CDR3 gives the full variable domain: EAGVAQSPRYKIIEKRQSVAFWCNPISGHATLYWYQQILGQGPKLLIQFQNNGVVDDSQLPKDRFSAERLKGVDSTLKIQPAKLEDSAVYLCASSTQLAGVPEQYFGPGTRLTVT.

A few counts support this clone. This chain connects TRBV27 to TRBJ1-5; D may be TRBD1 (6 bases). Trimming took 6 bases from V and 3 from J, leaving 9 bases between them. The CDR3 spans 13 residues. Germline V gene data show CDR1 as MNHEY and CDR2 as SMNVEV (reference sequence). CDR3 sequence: CASSWTVNQPQHF. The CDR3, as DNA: TGTGCCAGCAGCTGGACAGTCAATCAGCCCCAGCATTTT.

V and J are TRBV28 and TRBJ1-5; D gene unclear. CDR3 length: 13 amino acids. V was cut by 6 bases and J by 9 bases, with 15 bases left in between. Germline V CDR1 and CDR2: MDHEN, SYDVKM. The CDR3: CASRSELAGPQHF. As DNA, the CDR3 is TGTGCCAGCAGATCGGAGCTGGCCGGGCCCCAGCATTTT. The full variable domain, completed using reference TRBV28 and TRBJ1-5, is DVKVTQSSRYLVKRTGEKVFLECVQDMDHENMFWYRQDPGLGLRLIYFSYDVKMKEKGDIPEGYSVSREKKERFSLILESASTNQTSMYLCASRSELAGPQHFGDGTRLSIL.

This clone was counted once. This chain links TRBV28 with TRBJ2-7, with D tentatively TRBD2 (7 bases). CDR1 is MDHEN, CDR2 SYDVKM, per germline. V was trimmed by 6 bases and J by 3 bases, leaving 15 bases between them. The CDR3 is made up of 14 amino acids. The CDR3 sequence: CASRPRGGSYEQYF. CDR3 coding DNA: TGTGCCAGCAGACCCAGGGGCGGGAGCTACGAGCAGTACTTC.

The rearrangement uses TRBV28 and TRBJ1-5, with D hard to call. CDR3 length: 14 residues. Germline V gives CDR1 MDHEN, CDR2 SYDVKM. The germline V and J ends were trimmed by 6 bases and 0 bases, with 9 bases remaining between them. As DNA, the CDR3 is TGTGCCAGCAGATCCGCAGTTAGCAATCAGCCCCAGCATTTT. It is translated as CASRSAVSNQPQHF.

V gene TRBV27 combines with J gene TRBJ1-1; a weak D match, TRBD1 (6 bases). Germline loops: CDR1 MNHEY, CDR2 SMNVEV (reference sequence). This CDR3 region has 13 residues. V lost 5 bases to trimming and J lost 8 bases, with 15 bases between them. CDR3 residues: CASSATGNWEAFF. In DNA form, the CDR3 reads TGTGCCAGCAGTGCAACAGGGAATTGGGAAGCTTTCTTT.

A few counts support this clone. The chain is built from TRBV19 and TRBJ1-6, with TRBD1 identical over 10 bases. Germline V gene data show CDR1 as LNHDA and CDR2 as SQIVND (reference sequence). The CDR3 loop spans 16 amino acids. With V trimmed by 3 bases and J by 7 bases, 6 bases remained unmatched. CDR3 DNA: TGTGCCAGTAGTATTCTCGGGACAGGGGAAAATTCACCCCTCCACTTT. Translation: CASSILGTGENSPLHF.

This CDR3 reads CASSLGGERGLPQHF. CDR3 sequence (DNA): TGTGCCAGCAGCTTGGGGGGTGAGCGGGGGTTGCCCCAGCATTTT. The chain links TRBV5-8 to TRBJ1-5; D is perhaps TRBD1 (5 bases). V gave up 0 bases and J gave up 9 bases, with 16 bases separating them. The CDR3 covers 15 residues. Germline CDR1 SGHTS, CDR2 YDEGEE.

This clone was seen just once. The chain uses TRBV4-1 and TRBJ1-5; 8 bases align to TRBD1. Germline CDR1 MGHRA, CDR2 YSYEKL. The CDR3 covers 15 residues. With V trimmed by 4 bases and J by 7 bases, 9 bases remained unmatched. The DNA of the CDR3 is TGCGCCAGCAGCCTCCTGGACAGGGAAGGACAGCCCCAGCATTTT. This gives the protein CASSLLDREGQPQHF.